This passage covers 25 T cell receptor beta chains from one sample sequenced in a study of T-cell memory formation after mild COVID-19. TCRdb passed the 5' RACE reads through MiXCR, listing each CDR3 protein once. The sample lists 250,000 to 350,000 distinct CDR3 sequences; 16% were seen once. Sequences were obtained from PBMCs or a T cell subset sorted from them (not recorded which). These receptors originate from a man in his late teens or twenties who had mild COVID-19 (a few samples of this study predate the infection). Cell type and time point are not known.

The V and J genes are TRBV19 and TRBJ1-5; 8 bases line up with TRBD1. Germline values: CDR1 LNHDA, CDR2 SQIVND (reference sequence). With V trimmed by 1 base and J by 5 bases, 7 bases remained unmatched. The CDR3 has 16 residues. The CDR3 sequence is CASSIVRTGGYQPQHF. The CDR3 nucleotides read TGTGCCAGTAGTATAGTAAGAACAGGGGGATATCAGCCCCAGCATTTT.

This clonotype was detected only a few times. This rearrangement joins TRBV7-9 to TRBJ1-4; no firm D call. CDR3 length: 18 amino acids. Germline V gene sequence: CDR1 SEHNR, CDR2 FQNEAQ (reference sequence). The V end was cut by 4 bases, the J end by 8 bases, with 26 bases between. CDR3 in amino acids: CASSWGSTGGGAAEKLFF. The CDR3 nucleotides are TGTGCCAGCAGCTGGGGTTCGACCGGAGGAGGAGCGGCCGAAAAACTGTTTTTT.

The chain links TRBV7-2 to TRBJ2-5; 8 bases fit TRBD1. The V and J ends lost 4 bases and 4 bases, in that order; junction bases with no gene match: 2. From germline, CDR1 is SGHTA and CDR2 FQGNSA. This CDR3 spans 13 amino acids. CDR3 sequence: CASSSGQGETQYF. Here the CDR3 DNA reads TGTGCCAGCAGCTCCGGACAGGGAGAGACCCAGTACTTC.

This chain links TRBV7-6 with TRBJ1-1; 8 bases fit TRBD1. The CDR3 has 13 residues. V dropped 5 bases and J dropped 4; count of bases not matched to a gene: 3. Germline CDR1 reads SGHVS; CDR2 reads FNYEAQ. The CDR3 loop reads CASSQGATTEAFF. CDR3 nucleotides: TGTGCCAGCAGCCAGGGGGCGACCACTGAAGCTTTCTTT.

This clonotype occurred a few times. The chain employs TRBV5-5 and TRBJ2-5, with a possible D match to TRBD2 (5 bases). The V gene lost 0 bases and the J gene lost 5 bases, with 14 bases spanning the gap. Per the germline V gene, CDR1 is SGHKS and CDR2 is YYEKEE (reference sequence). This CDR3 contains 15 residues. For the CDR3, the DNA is TGTGCCAGCAGCTTGGGAGCTACATCGGGGGAGACCCAGTACTTC. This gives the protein CASSLGATSGETQYF.

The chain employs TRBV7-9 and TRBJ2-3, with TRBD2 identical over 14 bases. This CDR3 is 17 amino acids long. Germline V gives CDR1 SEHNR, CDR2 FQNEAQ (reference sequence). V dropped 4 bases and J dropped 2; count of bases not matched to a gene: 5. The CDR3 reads CASSSTSGGVHTDTQYF. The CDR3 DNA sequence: TGTGCCAGCAGCTCGACTAGCGGGGGGGTCCACACAGATACGCAGTATTTT.

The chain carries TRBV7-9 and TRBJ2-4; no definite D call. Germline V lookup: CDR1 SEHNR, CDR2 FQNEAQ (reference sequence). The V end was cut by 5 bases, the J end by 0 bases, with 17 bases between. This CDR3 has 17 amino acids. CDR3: CASSPSTVPEAKNIQYF. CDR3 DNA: TGTGCCAGCAGCCCATCGACTGTTCCCGAAGCCAAAAACATTCAGTACTTC.

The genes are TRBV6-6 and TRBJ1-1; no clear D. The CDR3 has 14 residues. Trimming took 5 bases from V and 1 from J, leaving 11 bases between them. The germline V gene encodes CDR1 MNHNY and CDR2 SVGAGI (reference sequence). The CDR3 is CASSETGGNTEAFF. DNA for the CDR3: TGTGCCAGCAGTGAGACGGGAGGGAACACTGAAGCTTTCTTT.

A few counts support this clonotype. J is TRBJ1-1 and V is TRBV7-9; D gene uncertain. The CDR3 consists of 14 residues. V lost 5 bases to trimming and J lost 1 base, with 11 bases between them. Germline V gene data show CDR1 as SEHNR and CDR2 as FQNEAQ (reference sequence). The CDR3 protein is CASSQRSGNTEAFF. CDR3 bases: TGTGCCAGCAGCCAGAGGTCAGGGAACACTGAAGCTTTCTTT.

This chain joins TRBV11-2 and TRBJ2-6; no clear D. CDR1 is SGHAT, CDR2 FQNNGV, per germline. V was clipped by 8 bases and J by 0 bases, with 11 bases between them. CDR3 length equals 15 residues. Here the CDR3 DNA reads TGTGCCAGCCACTCGAGCCGCTCTGGGGCCAACGTCCTGACTTTC. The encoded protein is CASHSSRSGANVLTF.

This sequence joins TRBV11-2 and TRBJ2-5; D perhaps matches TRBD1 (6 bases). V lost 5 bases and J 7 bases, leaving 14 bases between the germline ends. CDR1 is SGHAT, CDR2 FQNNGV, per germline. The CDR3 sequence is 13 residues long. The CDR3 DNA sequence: TGTGCCAGCAGCCACAGGGAGAAGGTGACCCAGTACTTC. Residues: CASSHREKVTQYF.

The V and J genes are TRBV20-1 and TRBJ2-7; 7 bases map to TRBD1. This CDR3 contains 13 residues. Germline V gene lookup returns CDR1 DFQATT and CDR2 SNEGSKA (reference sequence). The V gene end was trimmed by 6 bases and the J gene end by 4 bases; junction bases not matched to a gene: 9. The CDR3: CSARDRKGYEQYV. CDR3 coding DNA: TGCAGTGCCCGGGACAGAAAAGGATACGAGCAGTACGTC.

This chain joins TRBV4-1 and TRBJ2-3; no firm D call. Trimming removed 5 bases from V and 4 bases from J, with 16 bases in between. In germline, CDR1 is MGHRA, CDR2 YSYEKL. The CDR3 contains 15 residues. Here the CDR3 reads CASSDEWLSADTQYF. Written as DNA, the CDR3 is TGCGCCAGCAGCGATGAATGGCTCTCGGCAGATACGCAGTATTTT.

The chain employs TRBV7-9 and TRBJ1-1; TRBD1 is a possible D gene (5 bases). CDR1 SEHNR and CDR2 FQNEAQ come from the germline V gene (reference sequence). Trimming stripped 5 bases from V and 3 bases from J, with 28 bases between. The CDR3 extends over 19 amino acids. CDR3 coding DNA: TGTGCCAGCAGCCCTAGAATCGGCCAGGGCAAAAAAGGATACACTGAAGCTTTCTTT. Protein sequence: CASSPRIGQGKKGYTEAFF.

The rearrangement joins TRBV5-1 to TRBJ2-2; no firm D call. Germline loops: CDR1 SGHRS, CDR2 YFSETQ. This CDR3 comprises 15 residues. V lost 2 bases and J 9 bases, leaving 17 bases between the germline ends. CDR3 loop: CASSFNSESHRELFF. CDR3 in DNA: TGCGCCAGCAGCTTTAATAGTGAGTCCCACCGGGAGCTGTTTTTT.

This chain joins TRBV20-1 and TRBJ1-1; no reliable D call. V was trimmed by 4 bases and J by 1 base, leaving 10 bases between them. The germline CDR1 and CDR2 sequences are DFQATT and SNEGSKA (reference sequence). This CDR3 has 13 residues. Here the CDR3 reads CSATAGQNTEAFF. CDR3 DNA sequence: TGCAGTGCTACGGCAGGTCAGAACACTGAAGCTTTCTTT.

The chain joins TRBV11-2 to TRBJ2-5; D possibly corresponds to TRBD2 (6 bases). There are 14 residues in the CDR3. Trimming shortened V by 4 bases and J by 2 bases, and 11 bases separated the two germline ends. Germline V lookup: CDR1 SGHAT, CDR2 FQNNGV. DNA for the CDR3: TGTGCCAGCAGCTGGGGGGTCCAGCAAGAGACCCAGTACTTC. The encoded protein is CASSWGVQQETQYF.

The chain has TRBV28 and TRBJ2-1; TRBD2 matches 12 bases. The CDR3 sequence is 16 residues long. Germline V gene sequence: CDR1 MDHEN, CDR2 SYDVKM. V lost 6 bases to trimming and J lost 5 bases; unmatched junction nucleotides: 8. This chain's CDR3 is CASSLTSGGSNNEQFF. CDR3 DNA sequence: TGTGCCAGCAGCCTGACTAGCGGGGGATCCAACAATGAGCAGTTCTTC.

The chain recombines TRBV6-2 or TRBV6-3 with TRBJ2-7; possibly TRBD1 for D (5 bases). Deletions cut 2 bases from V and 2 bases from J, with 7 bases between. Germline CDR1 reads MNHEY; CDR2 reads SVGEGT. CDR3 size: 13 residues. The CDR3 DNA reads TGTGCCAGCAGTTACGGGGCAGCCTACGAGCAGTACGTC. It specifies CASSYGAAYEQYV.

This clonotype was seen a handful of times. The CDR3 loop is CSARITSGAGDIQYF. CDR3 DNA sequence: TGCAGTGCTAGAATCACTAGCGGGGCGGGCGACATTCAGTACTTC. The gene calls are TRBV20-1 and TRBJ2-4, with 10 bases fitting TRBD2. The CDR3 runs to 15 residues. V lost 2 bases, J lost 8 bases, and 9 bases stayed unmatched. Germline assignment: CDR1 DFQATT and CDR2 SNEGSKA (reference sequence).

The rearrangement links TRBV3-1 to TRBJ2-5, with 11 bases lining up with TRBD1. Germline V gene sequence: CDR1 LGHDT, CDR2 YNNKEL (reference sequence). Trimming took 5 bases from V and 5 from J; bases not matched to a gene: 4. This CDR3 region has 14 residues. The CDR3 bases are TGTGCCAGCAGCTATCGGGACAGGGGGGAGACCCAGTACTTC. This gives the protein CASSYRDRGETQYF.

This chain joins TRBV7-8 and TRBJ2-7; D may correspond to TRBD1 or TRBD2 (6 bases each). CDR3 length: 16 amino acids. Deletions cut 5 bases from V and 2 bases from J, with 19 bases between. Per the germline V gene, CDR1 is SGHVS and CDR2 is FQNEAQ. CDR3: CASSPRGHLATYEQYF. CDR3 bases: TGTGCCAGCAGCCCGCGGGGACATCTTGCTACCTACGAGCAGTACTTC.

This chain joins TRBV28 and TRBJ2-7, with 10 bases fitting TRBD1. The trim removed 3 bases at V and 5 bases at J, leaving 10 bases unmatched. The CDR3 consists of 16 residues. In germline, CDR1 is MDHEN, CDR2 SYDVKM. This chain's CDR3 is CASSFLPGTGAHEQYF. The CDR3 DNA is TGTGCCAGCAGTTTTCTTCCCGGGACAGGGGCTCACGAGCAGTACTTC.

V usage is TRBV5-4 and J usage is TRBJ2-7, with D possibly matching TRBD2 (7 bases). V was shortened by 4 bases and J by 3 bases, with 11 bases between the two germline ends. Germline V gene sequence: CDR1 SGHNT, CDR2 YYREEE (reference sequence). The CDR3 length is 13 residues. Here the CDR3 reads CASSRGAVYEQYF. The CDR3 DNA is TGTGCCAGCAGCCGGGGGGCAGTCTACGAGCAGTACTTC.

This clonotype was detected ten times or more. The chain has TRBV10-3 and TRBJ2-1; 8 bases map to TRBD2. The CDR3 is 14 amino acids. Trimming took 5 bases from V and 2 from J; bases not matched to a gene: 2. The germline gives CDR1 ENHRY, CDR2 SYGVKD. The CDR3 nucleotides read TGTGCCATCAGTCCGACTAGCGCCTACAATGAGCAGTTCTTC. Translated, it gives CAISPTSAYNEQFF.